The clone carrying this TCR beta chain came up once. CDR3 length equals 20 residues. Per germline, CDR1 GTSNPN and CDR2 SVGIG (reference sequence). Germline trimming cut 0 bases from V and 4 bases from J; bases unmatched to any gene: 23. Profiling relied on immunoSEQ multiplex PCR, and the TCRdb table lists in-frame clones only, not all of them. The sample carries 30,000 to 40,000 clones, about 90% recorded once. The sample originates from a study of blood T cell repertoires in COVID-19. Study in general: Nucleic acid was either cDNA or gDNA, and it came from T cells, B-cell-depleted T cells, or PBMCs.

The V gene is TRBV30, the J gene TRBJ2-5; 7 bases map to TRBD1. The receptor's source is a man aged 50-60 years with active or convalescent COVID-19. The sequenced sample was peripheral blood. The CDR3 DNA reads as TGTGCCTGGAGTGTCTGGTCGGGACAGACGCGTGCTACACATTTAGAGACCCAGTACTTC. As protein: CAWSVWSGQTRATHLETQYF.